Sequencing of this T cell receptor (beta chain) was carried out in a study of blood T cell repertoires in COVID-19. On the study more broadly: The samples span acute and convalescent COVID-19 from the United States, Italy and Spain. From T cells, B-cell-depleted T cells, or PBMCs came the material, which was cDNA or gDNA.

As handled by the study authors: By means of reference gene primer amplification, nucleated cell counts were estimated. TCRdb's table, derived via immunoSEQ multiplex PCR, lists solely in-frame clones and lacks some. V and J calls and clone size are as listed in that table; D and trimming were resolved from the DNA. The sample carries some 270,000 clones, roughly 85% recorded once. Sample: peripheral blood. The receptor was derived from a woman in her 70s with acute or convalescent COVID-19.

The CDR3 coding sequence is TGCGCCAGCAGCTTAGGCGGGGAGCAGTTCTTC. It encodes CASSLGGEQFF. The rearrangement joins TRBV5-1 to TRBJ2-1, with D perhaps matching TRBD2 (5 bases). Germline CDR1 SGHRS, CDR2 YFSETQ. Trimming took 2 bases from V and 10 from J, leaving 7 bases between them. The CDR3 is 11 amino acids.